This T cell receptor beta chain derives from a study of neoadjuvant nivolumab and ipilimumab in lung cancer. Here immunoSEQ multiplex PCR was the method, and the copy in TCRdb shows in-frame clones only, minus some. The data hold about 30,000 clones, with 76% observed a single time. A word on this clone: Its specificity is unknown.

Notes on the study in general: Compared with tumor-adjacent uninvolved lung, resected tumors showed greater richness and clonality. A small number of samples were TCR sequenced.

The V and J ends lost 1 base and 8 bases respectively, with 11 bases between them. The CDR3 consists of 14 residues. Germline CDR1 and CDR2: SGHAT and FQNNGV. V and J are TRBV11-2 and TRBJ1-4, with D perhaps TRBD1 (5 bases). This receptor was identified in an adult with non-small cell lung cancer. The source was tumor tissue, collected after neoadjuvant nivolumab, alone or with ipilimumab, at or shortly before surgery. The CDR3 coding sequence is TGTGCCAGCAGCTTAGTGGCAGGGCACGAAAAACTGTTTTTT. The encoded protein is CASSLVAGHEKLFF.